This T cell receptor beta chain was identified in a study of T-cell reconstitution after alpha-beta-depleted transplantation in children. The germline V and J ends were trimmed by 0 bases and 0 bases, with 10 bases remaining between them. The CDR3 contains 16 residues. The germline V gene encodes CDR1 MNHEY and CDR2 SMNVEV (reference sequence). During its preparation, the TCRbeta library received unique molecular identifiers. TCRdb reprocessed the PCR reads with MiXCR, giving one entry per CDR3 protein. The repertoire holds a few hundred thousand distinct CDR3 sequences, with over 9.5% as singletons. This clonotype came up many times.

This sequence originates from a human donor who donated a stem cell graft to a child with SCID. The sample consisted of PBMCs from the stem cell graft donor, taken from the stem cell graft. The gene calls are TRBV27 and TRBJ2-3; D possibly matches TRBD1 or TRBD2 (5 bases each). In DNA, the CDR3 is TGTGCCAGCAGTTTATCGGGGGTTGGTAGCACAGATACGCAGTATTTT. This encodes CASSLSGVGSTDTQYF.